The following is a T cell receptor beta chain sequence with its context. Its antigen target is currently unknown. Base quality data are lacking; no much larger clone is found one base away. The source of the sample is a study of siplizumab effects on memory and regulatory T cells (dated by TCRdb to between 2018 and 2021). With respect to the entire study: The effect of the anti-CD2 antibody siplizumab on alloreactive T-cell subsets was examined in allogeneic mixed lymphocyte reactions constructed from human PBMCs. Beyond this particular receptor, the publication reports: Among mappable alloreactive CD4+ clones, an average Treg-derived fraction of approximately 73% was observed with siplizumab, compared with around 28% in control reactions. Roughly 80-97% of proliferating CD4+ or CD8+ clones could not be assigned a naive or memory phenotype. No functional confirmation was obtained for the suppressive function of proliferating Tregs from siplizumab cultures. The cumulative frequency of alloreactive sequences that could be traced back to unstimulated CD4+ memory T cells was significantly reduced by siplizumab. Because sequences below about 10^-5 frequency were poorly captured, only a minor fraction of alloreactive clones could be mapped to unstimulated subsets. Unstimulated naive T cells appeared to be more diverse than memory T cells, and naive cells seemed to make a substantial contribution to the alloresponse.

Via the germline V gene (reference sequence), CDR1 is LNHDA and CDR2 SQIVND. The CDR3 has 15 amino acids, counting the end cysteine and phenylalanine. Just the 45-base CDR3 DNA is kept, in frame starting at base 1. Trimming accounts for 5 bases at V and 7 bases at J, while the number of junction bases matched to no gene is 9. Sorted unstimulated T cells and proliferating T cells recovered from mixed lymphocyte reactions were subjected to TCRbeta CDR3 sequencing. Fresh whole blood from around 11 HLA-typed healthy donors was used to isolate PBMCs. Libraries were constructed by the immunoSEQ multiplex PCR assay. The deep sequencing platform assayed about 90,000 TCR templates per sample. Genomic DNA extracted from sorted T cells was used for TCRbeta CDR3 sequencing. In the authors' own workflow: The R programming language was used for the clonal analysis of the TCRbeta CDR3 data. Alloreactive CD4+ and CD8+ clones were defined by comparing unstimulated samples with post-reaction CFSE-low samples. Regulatory or non-regulatory origin was assigned to alloreactive CD4+ clones by matching of sequences to sorted unstimulated Treg and non-Treg repertoires. The table comes from immuneACCESS by way of TCRdb, which keeps in-frame sequences with V and J called. Part of the clones is missing from these tables; in studies checked, under half for an unresolved V gene and the rest for unknown reasons. From that table come the V and J calls and clone size; the DNA was used to work out D and trimming. The sample contains 85,000 to 120,000 clones, around 90% of them found a single time. About 1.1% of the sample rests with the top ten.

Material: CD4+ T cells sorted from blood. Here the chain combines TRBV19 and TRBJ1-2; 11 of the junction bases match TRBD1. The TCR was taken from a human donor in good health. This receptor has the CDR3 CASSSPRDRGVGYTF. In nucleotide form, the sequence is TGTGCCAGTAGTTCCCCCCGGGACAGGGGGGTTGGCTACACCTTC.